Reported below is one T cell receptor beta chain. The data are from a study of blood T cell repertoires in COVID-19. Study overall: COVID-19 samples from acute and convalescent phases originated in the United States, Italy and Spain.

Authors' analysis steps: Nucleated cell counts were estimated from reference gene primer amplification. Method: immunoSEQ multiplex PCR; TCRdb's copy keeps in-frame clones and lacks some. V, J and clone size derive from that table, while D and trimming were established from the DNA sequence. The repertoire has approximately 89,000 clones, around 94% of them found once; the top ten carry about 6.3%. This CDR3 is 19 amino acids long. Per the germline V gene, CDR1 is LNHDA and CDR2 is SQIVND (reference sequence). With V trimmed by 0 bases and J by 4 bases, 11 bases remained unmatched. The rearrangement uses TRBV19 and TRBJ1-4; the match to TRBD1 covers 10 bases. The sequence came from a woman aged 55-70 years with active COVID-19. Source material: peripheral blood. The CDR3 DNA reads TGTGCCAGTAGTATAGATCTTGGGGACAGGGGCTCGGTTAATGAAAAACTGTTTTTT. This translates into CASSIDLGDRGSVNEKLFF.